The rows below give T cell receptor beta chains drawn from one sample of a study of T cell responses to AZD1222 COVID-19 vaccine. Sequencing was performed with immunoSEQ multiplex PCR; in TCRdb, only in-frame clones are kept and a portion is missing. This sample has under 140,000 clones, with roughly 93% found just once. Sequences were derived from peripheral blood, sampled 28 days after the second AZD1222 dose. The receptors come from an adult who received the AZD1222 COVID-19 vaccine. Each CDR3 is given with its conserved first and last residue. D genes are given only for firm matches. Clone size appears in some rows only: once, few, many, or a class for an expanded clone.

V gene	CDR3 length	J gene	clone size	D gene	CDR3 DNA	CDR3 protein
TRBV11-1	14	TRBJ2-1	NA	NA	TGTGCCAGCAGCCTATACCCCTCCTACAATGAGCAGTTCTTC	CASSLYPSYNEQFF
TRBV2	16	TRBJ1-2	NA	TRBD1	TGTGCCAGCACGGGGACAGGGGGGAGAGTTGGCTATGGCTACACCTTC	CASTGTGGRVGYGYTF
TRBV10-2	17	TRBJ1-6	few	TRBD1	TGCGCCAGCAGGGGGACAGGGGGCGTGGGGGTCGGTTCACCCCTCCACTTT	CASRGTGGVGVGSPLHF
TRBV12-5	15	TRBJ2-3	NA	NA	TGTGCTAGTGGCTCTCTGGGTCATGACACAGATACGCAGTATTTT	CASGSLGHDTDTQYF
TRBV29-1	12	TRBJ1-1	NA	NA	TGCAGCGTTGAAGATTCTGTGGCTGAAGCTTTCTTT	CSVEDSVAEAFF
TRBV18	16	TRBJ1-3	NA	NA	TGTGCCAGCTCACCAAGGGCAGGGCTCTCTGGAAACACCATATATTTT	CASSPRAGLSGNTIYF
TRBV12-3/TRBV12-4	12	TRBJ1-1	few	TRBD1	TGTGCCAGCACCACCGGGACAGGGGCCGCTTTCTTT	CASTTGTGAAFF
TRBV15	16	TRBJ1-5	NA	NA	TGTGCCACCAGCAGAGATAGGGAATCTAGCAATCAGCCCCAGCATTTT	CATSRDRESSNQPQHF
TRBV5-1	16	TRBJ2-1	NA	TRBD2	TGCGCCAGCAGCTGGGTGAGAGGAAGCGGGAGGGATGAGCAGTTCTTC	CASSWVRGSGRDEQFF
TRBV6-4	14	TRBJ2-3	NA	TRBD2	TGTGCCAGCAAGCCTAGCGGGGGCACAGATACGCAGTATTTT	CASKPSGGTDTQYF
TRBV30	14	TRBJ2-7	NA	NA	TGTGCCGGTAGCTCCGGTCCTCGGGCGGGGGAGCAGTACTTC	CAGSSGPRAGEQYF
TRBV2	14	TRBJ1-2	NA	TRBD1	TGTGCCAGCGTCCCGGGACAGGGGAACTATGGCTACACCTTC	CASVPGQGNYGYTF
TRBV5-1	15	TRBJ2-1	NA	TRBD1	TGCGCCAGCAGCTTGAGACAGGGGATTTACAATGAGCAGTTCTTC	CASSLRQGIYNEQFF
TRBV5-4	16	TRBJ2-1	NA	TRBD1	TGTGCCAGCAGCTTAGATGGACAGGGGGCCTACAATGAGCAGTTCTTC	CASSLDGQGAYNEQFF
TRBV4-1	12	TRBJ2-7	NA	NA	TGCGCCAGCAGCCATACTAGTGGCGAGCAGTACTTC	CASSHTSGEQYF
TRBV27	14	TRBJ1-1	NA	NA	TGTGCCAGCAGGGACCGGGACCGTAACACTGAAGCTTTCTTT	CASRDRDRNTEAFF
TRBV19	14	TRBJ1-5	NA	TRBD1	TGTGCCAGTAGTATCCGACAGGGGGACCAGCCCCAGCATTTT	CASSIRQGDQPQHF
TRBV5-1	15	TRBJ1-5	NA	NA	TGCGCCAGCAGCTTGGAGGCAGGGGCGGCGCAGCCCCAGCATTTT	CASSLEAGAAQPQHF
TRBV5-4	14	TRBJ1-3	NA	NA	TGTGCCAGCAGCGTAAACCCGGGAAGAAACACCATATATTTT	CASSVNPGRNTIYF
TRBV19	13	TRBJ2-7	NA	NA	TGTGCCAGTAGTATAGGATTCAGGGGCGAGCAGTACTTC	CASSIGFRGEQYF
TRBV30	13	TRBJ1-1	few	NA	TGTGCCTGGAGTGTTGACGTAAACACTGAAGCTTTCTTT	CAWSVDVNTEAFF
TRBV3-1/TRBV3-2	13	TRBJ1-2	NA	NA	TGTGCCAGCAGCCAAGGGAACAACTATGGCTACACCTTC	CASSQGNNYGYTF
TRBV27	13	TRBJ2-2	NA	TRBD1	TGTGCCAGCAACAGGGGGTTTGGCGGGGAGCTGTTTTTT	CASNRGFGGELFF
TRBV29-1	11	TRBJ2-7	once	NA	TGCAGCGCCGTGGAACATTACGAGCAGTACTTC	CSAVEHYEQYF
TRBV20-1	14	TRBJ1-2	NA	TRBD1	TGCAGTGCTAGTAAGGGGACAGGGGGTGGTGGCTACACCTTC	CSASKGTGGGGYTF
TRBV27	14	TRBJ1-5	NA	NA	TGTGCCAGCAGGCCCCGGGACGGAGTGTGGCCCCAGCATTTT	CASRPRDGVWPQHF
TRBV5-1	14	TRBJ1-2	NA	TRBD1	TGCGCCAGCAGCATAGGACAGGGCCCCTATGGCTACACCTTC	CASSIGQGPYGYTF
TRBV12-3/TRBV12-4	13	TRBJ1-1	NA	NA	TGTGCCAGCAGTTTTTTAGGGGTCCCTGAAGCTTTCTTT	CASSFLGVPEAFF
TRBV19	17	TRBJ2-1	NA	TRBD1	TGTGCCAGTAGGGATACAGCGGGACAGGGAAAGCACAATGAGCAGTTCTTC	CASRDTAGQGKHNEQFF